This passage covers 28 T cell receptor beta chains from one sample sequenced in a study of human T cells and chemical hapten exposure (dated by TCRdb to the early 2020s). To prepare the library, RACE was applied. Sequencing instrument: NextSeq 500. The raw public data were reprocessed by TCRdb itself: fastp quality trimming at Q25, MiXCR clonotype calling, in-frame beta chains only. Each CDR3 protein appears once, grouped with its most common genes and DNA. In all, the sample holds around 250,000 distinct CDR3 sequences, and about 9% of those were seen once. The ten most abundant clones make up 2% to 2.5% of the sample. Reading the label with the study, this specimen's time point is: pre-sensitization, week 0. The sample's treatment or condition label is to be understood as: therapeutic diphenylcyclopropenone sensitization with weekly scalp DPC. The material was whole blood, obtained in connection with sensitization to the hapten diphenylcyclopropenone (DPC). The receptor source for this set is a woman in her thirties or forties with alopecia areata. Some clones in this sample may be carry-over from other donors' samples.

This clonotype was picked up a small number of times. The V gene is TRBV10-3, the J gene TRBJ1-1; 7 positions agree with TRBD1. The length of the CDR3 is 15 residues. With 6 bases clipped from V and 0 bases from J, the junction kept 7 bases outside the gene matches. The germline CDR1 and CDR2 sequences are ENHRY and SYGVKD. The CDR3 DNA reads TGTGCCATCAGCGCCAAGACAGGGTTGAACACTGAAGCTTTCTTT. Residues: CAISAKTGLNTEAFF.

This clonotype appeared a few times. The V gene is TRBV5-1, the J gene TRBJ2-5; D is perhaps TRBD1 (5 bases). Between the trimmed V and J ends, which lost 0 bases and 6 bases, there was a span of 15 bases. The CDR3 runs to 15 residues. Germline V CDR1 and CDR2: SGHRS, YFSETQ. The CDR3 here is CASSLEAGSVKTQYF. CDR3 bases: TGCGCCAGCAGCTTGGAAGCAGGGTCTGTAAAGACCCAGTACTTC.

The V call is TRBV12-3 or TRBV12-4, the J call TRBJ2-3, with 9 bases identical to TRBD1. CDR3 length: 15 amino acids. V gave up 6 bases and J gave up 4 bases; unmatched junction bases: 8. CDR3: CASRPQGARADTQYF. CDR3 in DNA: TGTGCCAGCAGACCACAGGGGGCGCGAGCAGATACGCAGTATTTT.

This clonotype was found a few times. V usage is TRBV5-1 and J usage is TRBJ1-1, with D possibly TRBD1 on 5 matching bases. CDR3 length equals 15 residues. Deletions cut 4 bases from V and 1 base from J, with 14 bases between. Germline values: CDR1 SGHRS, CDR2 YFSETQ. The CDR3 is CASSVTGLENTEAFF. CDR3 bases: TGCGCCAGCAGCGTAACGGGACTCGAGAACACTGAAGCTTTCTTT.

This clonotype showed up many times. The chain uses TRBV27 and TRBJ2-7; tentative D call: TRBD1 (6 bases). CDR3 size: 13 residues. Germline V CDR1 and CDR2: MNHEY, SMNVEV (reference sequence). Between the trimmed V and J ends, which lost 5 bases and 4 bases, there was a span of 12 bases. The CDR3 DNA follows: TGTGCCAGCAGTACATGGGGGCTTTACGAGCAGTACTTC. Protein: CASSTWGLYEQYF.

At least ten counts were recorded for this clonotype. The rearrangement uses TRBV29-1 and TRBJ2-7, with D perhaps matching TRBD1 (6 bases). The V end lost 4 bases, the J end lost 6 bases, and 13 bases lay between the germline ends. This CDR3 contains 12 residues. Germline V lookup: CDR1 SQVTM, CDR2 ANQGSEA. The CDR3 coding sequence is TGCAGCGTTGGGACAGCGGAAGGCGAGCAGTACTTC. It encodes CSVGTAEGEQYF.

This clonotype was counted ten times or more. This chain connects TRBV4-2 to TRBJ2-5; D is unresolved. The CDR3 length is 14 residues. V lost 1 base to trimming and J lost 2 bases, with 8 bases between them. The germline V gene has CDR1 LGHNA and CDR2 YNFKEQ. The CDR3, as DNA: TGTGCCAGCAGCCAAGGGTTCGGGCAAGAGACCCAGTACTTC. It specifies CASSQGFGQETQYF.

Notes on this clonotype: A read error is possible here, since a much larger clone lies one base away. The chain has TRBV20-1 and TRBJ2-3; D call uncertain. V lost 5 bases to trimming and J lost 4 bases, with 10 bases between them. There are 12 residues in the CDR3. CDR1 DFQATT and CDR2 SNEGSKA come from the germline V gene (reference sequence). CDR3 nucleotides: TGCAGTGCTTTGGCTATCGCAGATACGCAGTATTTT. Translated, it gives CSALAIADTQYF.

This clonotype was detected many times. The chain joins TRBV4-1 to TRBJ2-2, with D maybe TRBD1 (6 bases). The CDR3 has 15 residues. V lost 7 bases and J lost 6, with 18 bases in between. CDR1 and CDR2 (germline): MGHRA, YSYEKL. The CDR3 loop is CASNLWGTGPGELFF. The DNA for the CDR3 is TGCGCCAGCAACCTATGGGGAACAGGGCCCGGGGAGCTGTTTTTT.

The chain joins TRBV6-2 or TRBV6-3 to TRBJ1-1; perhaps TRBD1 as D (5 bases). The length of the CDR3 is 14 residues. V was cut by 5 bases and J by 4 bases, with 14 bases left in between. Germline CDR1 reads MNHEY; CDR2 reads SVGEGT. CDR3 amino acids: CASSGTVKSTEAFF. The CDR3 nucleotides read TGTGCCAGCAGTGGGACCGTGAAGAGCACTGAAGCTTTCTTT.

This chain links TRBV4-3 with TRBJ2-3; D remains ambiguous. The CDR3 has 15 residues. The germline CDR1 and CDR2 sequences are LGHNA and YSLEER. The V end lost 1 base, the J end lost 0 bases, and 8 bases lay between the germline ends. This CDR3 reads CASSQGLTSTDTQYF. For the CDR3, the DNA is TGCGCCAGCAGCCAAGGACTTACTAGCACAGATACGCAGTATTTT.

This clonotype was seen only a few times. V usage is TRBV7-6 and J usage is TRBJ1-4, with no clear D. Germline V gene data show CDR1 as SGHVS and CDR2 as FNYEAQ. The CDR3 runs 14 residues. V lost 5 bases, J lost 4 bases, and 11 bases lay in between. CDR3 bases: TGTGCCAGCAGCACTTCTAGGAGTAATGAAAAACTGTTTTTT. As protein: CASSTSRSNEKLFF.

The sample holds many counts of this clonotype. The chain uses TRBV29-1 and TRBJ2-5; no clear D gene. The CDR3 has 10 amino acids. The ends were cut back, 7 bases at V and 2 bases at J, with 5 bases in the middle. Germline V gene lookup returns CDR1 SQVTM and CDR2 ANQGSEA. This CDR3 is CSGGQETQYF. In nucleotides, the CDR3 is TGCAGCGGGGGACAAGAGACCCAGTACTTC.

V gene TRBV5-5 combines with J gene TRBJ2-3; the match to TRBD1 covers 7 bases. This CDR3 is 16 amino acids long. Germline V gene data show CDR1 as SGHKS and CDR2 as YYEKEE (reference sequence). V gave up 4 bases and J gave up 1 base; unmatched junction bases: 9. The CDR3 loop is CASSGGYRGGTDTQYF. The CDR3 DNA is TGTGCCAGCAGCGGCGGGTACAGGGGAGGCACAGATACGCAGTATTTT.

This clonotype counts as medium-sized. V is TRBV12-3 or TRBV12-4 and J is TRBJ1-1; no reliable D call. This CDR3 contains 12 residues. V gave up 5 bases and J gave up 1 base, with 5 bases separating them. This CDR3 is CASSRGNTEAFF. In nucleotides, the CDR3 is TGTGCCAGCAGTCGGGGGAACACTGAAGCTTTCTTT.

Only a few counts were recorded for this clonotype. The chain has TRBV7-9 and TRBJ2-1; a possible D gene is TRBD1 (5 bases). The CDR3 sequence is 16 residues long. Looked up from germline, CDR1 is SEHNR and CDR2 is FQNEAQ (reference sequence). V was cut by 6 bases and J by 0 bases, with 15 bases left in between. The CDR3 coding sequence is TGTGCCAGCAGATCGATAAGGGGTCCCTCCTACAATGAGCAGTTCTTC. Amino acids: CASRSIRGPSYNEQFF.

This clonotype showed up many times. This chain uses TRBV7-2 with TRBJ1-3, with a tentative D call TRBD1 (5 bases). CDR1 and CDR2 from the germline V gene are SGHTA and FQGNSA. Trimming cost V 1 base and J 4 bases, with 11 bases left between them. The CDR3 covers 15 residues. The CDR3 DNA reads as TGTGCCAGCAGCTTAGGAGGCAGGGCCGGAAACACCATATATTTT. It is translated as CASSLGGRAGNTIYF.

This clonotype was picked up a small number of times. This chain links TRBV7-2 with TRBJ2-2; D gene unclear. The CDR3 is 17 amino acids. From germline, CDR1 is SGHTA and CDR2 FQGNSA. Trimming took off 0 bases at V and 3 bases at J, with 14 bases between the two ends. In nucleotides, the CDR3 is TGTGCCAGCAGCTTAGCTCCGGGTCCCGCTGACACCGGGGAGCTGTTTTTT. Translated, it gives CASSLAPGPADTGELFF. The variable domain in full, completed from reference TRBV7-2 and TRBJ2-2, reads GAGVSQSPSNKVTEKGKDVELRCDPISGHTALYWYRQSLGQGLEFLIYFQGNSAPDKSGLPSDRFSAERTGGSVSTLTIQRTQQEDSAVYLCASSLAPGPADTGELFFGEGSRLTVL.

V usage is TRBV4-3 and J usage is TRBJ1-3, with 9 bases aligning to TRBD1. V lost 0 bases to trimming and J lost 7 bases; unmatched junction nucleotides: 4. Looked up from germline, CDR1 is LGHNA and CDR2 is YSLEER. This CDR3 region has 15 residues. CDR3 sequence: CASSQDVQGANTIYF. Written as DNA, the CDR3 is TGCGCCAGCAGCCAAGATGTACAGGGGGCCAACACCATATATTTT.

The sample holds many counts of this clonotype. The rearrangement uses TRBV6-6 and TRBJ2-5; D is unresolved. Germline V gene data show CDR1 as MNHNY and CDR2 as SVGAGI (reference sequence). The CDR3 length is 14 residues. The ends were cut back, 0 bases at V and 4 bases at J, with 9 bases in the middle. CDR3 residues: CASSYSIYAETQYF. The CDR3 DNA sequence: TGTGCCAGCAGTTACTCGATCTATGCAGAGACCCAGTACTTC.

This clonotype was recorded many times. The rearrangement links TRBV2 to TRBJ2-1; 8 positions match TRBD2. The CDR3 totals 15 residues. From germline, CDR1 is SNHLY and CDR2 FYNNEI. The J segment lost 8 bases and the V segment lost 11 bases, leaving 17 bases of the junction unmatched. CDR3 in DNA: TGTGCCTGCGCCCGCAGCGGGAGTACCGGAGATGAGCAGTTCTTC. Translation gives CACARSGSTGDEQFF. The full variable domain, in which reference TRBV2 and TRBJ2-1 provide the parts outside the CDR3, is EPEVTQTPSHQVTQMGQEVILRCVPISNHLYFYWYRQILGQKVEFLVSFYNNEISEKSEIFDDQFSVERPDGSNFTLKIRSTKLEDSAMYFCACARSGSTGDEQFFGPGTRLTVL.

V and J are TRBV28 and TRBJ1-2; D unclear. Trimming removed 4 bases from V and 4 bases from J, with 7 bases in between. Looked up from germline, CDR1 is MDHEN and CDR2 is SYDVKM. The CDR3 sequence is 12 residues long. The CDR3, as DNA: TGTGCCAGCAGTTATTCGGGCTATGGCTACACCTTC. It yields the protein CASSYSGYGYTF.

This clonotype was found a few times. This sequence joins TRBV7-2 and TRBJ2-1; D unresolved. Trimming shortened V by 4 bases and J by 4 bases, and 8 bases separated the two germline ends. The length of the CDR3 is 13 residues. Germline CDR1 SGHTA, CDR2 FQGNSA. The chain's CDR3 is CASSSPGYNEQFF. As DNA, the CDR3 is TGTGCCAGCAGCTCACCCGGGTACAATGAGCAGTTCTTC. Full variable domain (rest looked up from reference TRBV7-2 and TRBJ2-1): GAGVSQSPSNKVTEKGKDVELRCDPISGHTALYWYRQSLGQGLEFLIYFQGNSAPDKSGLPSDRFSAERTGGSVSTLTIQRTQQEDSAVYLCASSSPGYNEQFFGPGTRLTVL.

The chain has TRBV20-1 and TRBJ2-7; tentatively, D is TRBD2 (6 bases). The CDR3 length is 11 residues. V was shortened by 8 bases and J by 4 bases, with 12 bases between the two germline ends. The germline CDR1 and CDR2 sequences are DFQATT and SNEGSKA (reference sequence). The CDR3 loop is CSSLRGYEQYF. CDR3 nucleotide sequence: TGCAGTAGCCTCCGGGGGTACGAGCAGTACTTC.

The CDR3: CASSLGLQYNEQFF. CDR3 in DNA: TGTGCCAGCAGTTTAGGACTGCAGTACAATGAGCAGTTCTTC. The chain joins TRBV28 to TRBJ2-1; TRBD2 might be the D (5 bases). This CDR3 is 14 amino acids long. The germline V gene encodes CDR1 MDHEN and CDR2 SYDVKM. V lost 2 bases and J lost 4, with 9 bases in between. The full variable domain, its missing parts supplied by reference TRBV28 and TRBJ2-1, is DVKVTQSSRYLVKRTGEKVFLECVQDMDHENMFWYRQDPGLGLRLIYFSYDVKMKEKGDIPEGYSVSREKKERFSLILESASTNQTSMYLCASSLGLQYNEQFFGPGTRLTVL.

V gene TRBV28 combines with J gene TRBJ1-5; TRBD1 is a possible D gene (5 bases). Looked up from germline, CDR1 is MDHEN and CDR2 is SYDVKM. This CDR3 has 13 residues. V shed 7 bases and J shed 2 bases, with 9 bases lying between them. Written as DNA, the CDR3 is TGTGCCAGCATCCCCAGGGGCAATCAGCCCCAGCATTTT. It yields the protein CASIPRGNQPQHF.

The chain employs TRBV19 and TRBJ1-6; D is uncertain. From germline, CDR1 is LNHDA and CDR2 SQIVND (reference sequence). The ends were cut back, 10 bases at V and 10 bases at J, with 17 bases in the middle. The CDR3 has 13 amino acids. CDR3 in amino acids: CATSPGIRSPLHF. CDR3 coding DNA: TGTGCCACCAGCCCAGGTATAAGATCACCCCTCCACTTT. Using reference TRBV19 and TRBJ1-6 for the parts outside the CDR3, the full variable domain is DGGITQSPKYLFRKEGQNVTLSCEQNLNHDAMYWYRQDPGQGLRLIYYSQIVNDFQKGDIAEGYSVSREKKESFPLTVTSAQKNPTAFYLCATSPGIRSPLHFGNGTRLTVT.

V and J are TRBV6-5 and TRBJ2-7; the D gene is possibly TRBD1 (6 bases). CDR3 length: 16 amino acids. V lost 5 bases to trimming and J lost 1 base, with 18 bases between them. Germline CDR1 is MNHEY and CDR2 is SVGAGI. CDR3 nucleotides: TGTGCCAGCAGTCGGCCGTTCGGGGACACGTCCTACGAGCAGTACTTC. Its translation is CASSRPFGDTSYEQYF.